These T cell receptor beta chains were read from a single sample in a study of T cells in Graves' hyperthyroidism and ophthalmopathy. Using its own MiXCR run on the multiplex PCR reads, TCRdb lists one record per CDR3 protein. Of hundreds of thousands of distinct CDR3 sequences in the sample, roughly 50% were seen once. Specimen: peripheral blood or thyroid tissue (not recorded which). These receptors were obtained from a woman younger than 35 with Graves' hyperthyroidism. Each CDR3 is given with its conserved first and last residue. A D gene is named only where the DNA matches it firmly. Expanded clones are given a class, and other clones once, few, many or no size at all.

TRBJ1-2 TRBV29-1 13 many TRBD1 CSVVSRGSYGYTF TGCAGCGTTGTAAGCAGGGGGTCCTATGGCTACACCTTC
TRBJ1-4 TRBV2 13 . . CASTSGGKEKLFF TGTGCCAGCACTTCCGGGGGAAAGGAAAAACTGTTTTTT
TRBJ1-4 TRBV29-1 11 many . CSVGSNEKLFF TGCAGCGTGGGGAGTAATGAAAAACTGTTTTTT
TRBJ2-3 TRBV7-9 13 . . CAVTTGGPDTQYF TGTGCCGTAACAACTGGGGGCCCAGATACGCAGTATTTT
TRBJ1-3 TRBV5-1 15 . . CASSLDPEAEGTIYF TGCGCCAGCAGCTTGGACCCTGAGGCGGAGGGCACCATATATTTT
TRBJ1-3 TRBV15 17 . . CATSRSPQGGTRNTIYF TGTGCCACCAGCAGATCCCCCCAGGGCGGGACCCGAAACACCATATATTTT
TRBJ2-5 TRBV12-3/TRBV12-4 13 few TRBD1 CASTTDRGETQYF TGTGCCAGCACTACCGACAGGGGAGAGACCCAGTACTTC
TRBJ1-5 TRBV29-1 13 . . CSGGTGTYQPQHF TGCAGCGGCGGGACCGGGACGTATCAGCCCCAGCATTTT
TRBJ1-1 TRBV7-3 13 . . CANSLAYGAEAFF TGTGCCAACAGCCTGGCCTACGGGGCTGAAGCTTTCTTT
TRBJ2-7 TRBV7-9 14 many TRBD2 CASSELAGGYEQYF TGTGCCAGCAGCGAACTAGCGGGAGGGTACGAGCAGTACTTC
TRBJ1-1 TRBV6-6 12 many . CATSQRNTEAFF TGTGCCACCAGTCAGCGGAACACTGAAGCTTTCTTT
TRBJ1-2 TRBV7-8 16 . TRBD1 CASSLELWDRSYGYTF TGTGCCAGCAGCTTAGAGCTTTGGGACAGGTCATATGGCTACACCTTC
TRBJ2-2 TRBV7-3 15 . . CASSLTPRGTGELFF TGTGCCAGCAGCTTAACCCCAAGGGGTACCGGGGAGCTGTTTTTT
TRBJ2-7 TRBV2 14 . TRBD1 CASLTGAVPYEQYF TGTGCCAGCCTTACAGGGGCGGTCCCCTACGAGCAGTACTTC
TRBJ2-7 TRBV7-9 15 . . CVSSAIAEDPYEQYF TGTGTCAGCAGCGCGATAGCGGAGGATCCCTACGAGCAGTACTTC
TRBJ1-4 TRBV24-1 14 once . CATSDSSEDEKLFF TGTGCCACCAGTGATTCGTCAGAGGATGAAAAACTGTTTTTT
TRBJ1-2 TRBV19 13 many . CASSKSGNYGYTF TGTGCCAGTAGCAAATCGGGCAACTATGGCTACACCTTC
TRBJ1-5 TRBV19 16 many . CASSTLAQGSNQPQHF TGTGCCAGTAGTACTTTGGCCCAGGGGAGCAATCAGCCCCAGCATTTT
TRBJ2-5 TRBV20-1 18 . TRBD2 CSALIGAGEDFAQETQYF TGCAGTGCTCTGATTGGAGCGGGAGAGGATTTTGCGCAAGAGACCCAGTACTTC
TRBJ1-2 TRBV20-1 17 . . CSARDTYVRGSNYGYTF TGCAGTGCTAGAGACACGTATGTGAGGGGCAGTAACTATGGCTACACCTTC
TRBJ1-5 TRBV2 14 . TRBD1 CARHGTASNQPQHF TGTGCTAGACACGGGACAGCTAGCAATCAGCCCCAGCATTTT
TRBJ2-7 TRBV7-9 13 few . CASSQDLLYEQYF TGCGCCAGCAGCCAAGATCTTTTGTACGAGCAGTACTTC
TRBJ1-5 TRBV7-9 15 . . CASSLGRGEGQPQHF TGTGCCAGCAGTTTAGGCCGGGGCGAGGGTCAGCCCCAGCATTTT
TRBJ2-2 TRBV5-5 15 . TRBD1 CASSDLTGDTGELVF TGTGCCAGCAGCGATCTCACAGGGGACACCGGGGAGCTGGTTTTT
TRBJ2-7 TRBV6-5 13 . . CASSYRTSYEQYF TGTGCCAGCAGTTACCGGACTTCCTACGAGCAGTACTTC
TRBJ1-5 TRBV24-1 13 . . CASTAGGGQPQHF TGTGCCAGCACCGCGGGGGGAGGACAGCCCCAGCATTTT
TRBJ1-2 TRBV6-2/TRBV6-3 14 . . CASSYSGGSYGYTF TGTGCCAGCAGTTACTCCGGGGGGAGCTATGGCTACACCTTC
TRBJ2-7 TRBV10-1 14 . . CASSESRASYEQYF TGCGCCAGCAGTGAGTCCAGGGCCTCCTACGAGCAGTACTTC